Each of the 8 T cell receptor beta chains below was sequenced from the same sample in a study of cytomegalovirus exposure and HLA in healthy donors. The assay was immunoSEQ multiplex PCR, and TCRdb's table has in-frame clones only and misses some. The table includes 300,000 to 400,000 clones, roughly 89% detected once. The sequenced material came from PBMCs. These receptors all come from a woman under 30 in good health and CMV-seronegative.

The chain has TRBV5-1 and TRBJ2-2; TRBD1 might be the D (6 bases). Trimming left V 7 bases short and J 0 bases short, with 19 bases between. Looked up from germline, CDR1 is SGHRS and CDR2 is YFSETQ. This CDR3 is 17 amino acids long. The DNA for the CDR3 is TGCGCCAGCCGCCAACCGGACAGCTTTACGAACACCGGGGAGCTGTTTTTT. Translated: CASRQPDSFTNTGELFF.

This clone showed up just a few times. The chain combines TRBV5-4 with TRBJ1-2; D may be TRBD1 (5 bases). Trimming shortened V by 4 bases and J by 7 bases, and 11 bases separated the two germline ends. The CDR3 extends over 12 amino acids. Germline V gene lookup returns CDR1 SGHNT and CDR2 YYREEE (reference sequence). CDR3 protein: CASSPTGAGYTF. The CDR3 DNA reads as TGTGCCAGCAGCCCCACAGGTGCTGGCTACACCTTC.

This clone appeared once. The chain combines TRBV21-1 with TRBJ2-1; the table's D call of TRBD1 was not tested on the DNA. TRBV21-1 is a pseudogene. The CDR3 is 13 amino acids. The CDR3 reads CASSLQGIHEQFF. The CDR3 coding sequence is TGTGCCAGCAGCCTACAGGGGATCCATGAGCAGTTCTTC.

About this clone: Other DNA sequences of this sample code for an identical CDR3. This sequence joins TRBV9 and TRBJ1-2, with 7 bases identical to TRBD1. The CDR3 runs to 14 residues. V shed 0 bases, J shed 4 bases, and the junction held 3 bases outside the gene matches. Germline V gene data show CDR1 as SGDLS and CDR2 as YYNGEE. Here the CDR3 reads CASSVGQGSYGYTF. The CDR3 nucleotides read TGTGCCAGCAGCGTAGGACAGGGAAGCTATGGCTACACCTTC.

The chain uses TRBV7-6 and TRBJ2-5; the match to TRBD2 covers 10 bases. The CDR3 loop spans 19 amino acids. Germline CDR1 SGHVS, CDR2 FNYEAQ. V was clipped by 3 bases and J by 2 bases; unmatched bases: 15. The CDR3 loop is CASSFSFGPSGGSQETQYF. CDR3 in DNA: TGTGCCAGCAGCTTTTCATTTGGTCCTAGCGGGGGCTCACAAGAGACCCAGTACTTC.

The gene calls are TRBV5-6 and TRBJ2-7, with TRBD1 as a possible D gene (5 bases). Germline loops: CDR1 SGHDT, CDR2 YYEEEE. The CDR3 contains 15 residues. Between the trimmed V and J ends, which lost 2 bases and 5 bases, there was a span of 17 bases. The DNA for the CDR3 is TGTGCCAGCAGCTTTATGGTCGGCAGGGCCCACGAGCAGTACTTC. This codes for CASSFMVGRAHEQYF. Filled out from reference TRBV5-6 and TRBJ2-7, the complete variable domain reads DAGVTQSPTHLIKTRGQQVTLRCSPKSGHDTVSWYQQALGQGPQFIFQYYEEEERQRGNFPDRFSGHQFPNYSSELNVNALLLGDSALYLCASSFMVGRAHEQYFGPGTRLTVT.

The genes are TRBV7-9 and TRBJ1-1, with 8 bases that match TRBD1. The junction had 5 bases not matched to a gene; V was cut back by 5 bases and J by 0 bases. The CDR3 consists of 15 residues. Germline V gene data show CDR1 as SEHNR and CDR2 as FQNEAQ (reference sequence). In DNA form, the CDR3 reads TGTGCCAGCAGCCAAAACAGGGGGGTGAACACTGAAGCTTTCTTT. Its translation: CASSQNRGVNTEAFF. Variable domain in full (rest from reference TRBV7-9 and TRBJ1-1): DTGVSQNPRHKITKRGQNVTFRCDPISEHNRLYWYRQTLGQGPEFLTYFQNEAQLEKSRLLSDRFSAERPKGSFSTLEIQRTEQGDSAMYLCASSQNRGVNTEAFFGQGTRLTVV.

The chain recombines TRBV25-1 with TRBJ2-5, with 7 nucleotides matching TRBD1. Germline V lookup: CDR1 MGHDK, CDR2 SYGVNS. Germline trimming cut 10 bases from V and 1 base from J; bases unmatched to any gene: 9. The CDR3 spans 14 residues. The CDR3 region is CATWTGEVQETQYF. DNA of the CDR3: TGTGCCACCTGGACAGGAGAGGTCCAAGAGACCCAGTACTTC.